The 9 T cell receptor beta chains below come from one sample, sequenced in a study of response to subunit inactivated influenza vaccine. TCRdb independently ran MiXCR on the RT-PCR reads; one entry per CDR3 protein. The sample has around 530,000 distinct CDR3 sequences; about 15% are singletons. The sample in question was CD4+ T cells sorted from PBMCs, obtained about 24 months after vaccination. These TCRs come from a man between 50 and 75 years old who received an inactivated influenza vaccine.

The genes are TRBV12-3 or TRBV12-4 and TRBJ1-5; TRBD1 might be the D (6 bases). V was clipped by 5 bases and J by 7 bases, with 12 bases between them. This CDR3 has 13 residues. CDR3 amino acids: CASSKRGNQPQHF. The CDR3 DNA reads as TGTGCCAGCAGTAAGAGGGGGAACCAGCCCCAGCATTTT.

V is TRBV7-9 and J is TRBJ2-1; 7 nucleotides align to TRBD1. The germline V gene encodes CDR1 SEHNR and CDR2 FQNEAQ (reference sequence). The length of the CDR3 is 15 residues. Unmatched junction bases numbered 6, after V lost 2 bases and J lost 5 bases. The CDR3 region is CASSLNGQVNNEQFF. The CDR3 DNA sequence: TGTGCCAGCAGCTTAAACGGACAGGTAAACAATGAGCAGTTCTTC.

The chain is built from TRBV2 and TRBJ2-7; D is perhaps TRBD2 (5 bases). Trimming cost V 0 bases and J 5 bases, with 11 bases left between them. Germline V gene lookup returns CDR1 SNHLY and CDR2 FYNNEI. The CDR3 extends over 14 amino acids. Written as DNA, the CDR3 is TGTGCCAGCAGTGAAGCGCTGAGGGCCCACGAGCAGTACTTC. This sequence encodes CASSEALRAHEQYF.

The V call is TRBV10-3, the J call TRBJ2-7; D is perhaps TRBD1 or TRBD2 (5 bases each). Germline loops: CDR1 ENHRY, CDR2 SYGVKD. V was cut by 5 bases and J by 6 bases, with 14 bases left in between. The CDR3 extends over 13 amino acids. The CDR3 DNA is TGTGCCATCAGTTCATTGGGGGAAGGCGAGCAGTACTTC. It encodes CAISSLGEGEQYF.

This clonotype has a handful of counts. V is TRBV20-1 and J is TRBJ1-4; D possibly corresponds to TRBD1 (5 bases). The ends were cut back, 5 bases at V and 4 bases at J, with 14 bases in the middle. Germline lookup yields CDR1 DFQATT and CDR2 SNEGSKA (reference sequence). This CDR3 is built from 14 residues. CDR3 protein: CSAPRGGHNEKLFF. The CDR3 nucleotides are TGCAGTGCTCCCCGGGGAGGACATAATGAAAAACTGTTTTTT.

The chain carries TRBV29-1 and TRBJ1-1, with D uncertain. The germline V gene has CDR1 SQVTM and CDR2 ANQGSEA. Between the trimmed V and J ends, which lost 4 bases and 5 bases, there was a span of 17 bases. The CDR3 loop spans 14 amino acids. The CDR3 DNA reads TGCAGCGTTGTGGGCAGACTGGCTGAGACTGAAGCTTTCTTT. Translating gives CSVVGRLAETEAFF.

This chain joins TRBV20-1 and TRBJ2-7; maybe TRBD1 (6 bases). The CDR3 has 15 amino acids. In germline, CDR1 is DFQATT, CDR2 SNEGSKA (reference sequence). V lost 0 bases and J lost 2, with 14 bases in between. The CDR3 bases are TGCAGTGCTAGAGATCTCACAGGGAAAGCCTACGAGCAGTACTTC. It specifies CSARDLTGKAYEQYF.

This clonotype was seen a handful of times. The J gene is TRBJ2-7, the V gene TRBV7-9, with D uncertain. This CDR3 contains 14 residues. Germline CDR1 is SEHNR and CDR2 is FQNEAQ (reference sequence). V lost 0 bases and J 9 bases, leaving 15 bases between the germline ends. The CDR3 protein is CASSLAQRATAQYF. The CDR3 DNA is TGTGCCAGCAGCTTAGCGCAGAGAGCTACGGCGCAGTACTTC. The full variable domain, rest sourced from reference TRBV7-9 and TRBJ2-7, is DTGVSQNPRHKITKRGQNVTFRCDPISEHNRLYWYRQTLGQGPEFLTYFQNEAQLEKSRLLSDRFSAERPKGSFSTLEIQRTEQGDSAMYLCASSLAQRATAQYFGPGTRLTVT.

V is TRBV7-6 and J is TRBJ2-3, with D perhaps TRBD2 (5 bases). The germline V gene has CDR1 SGHVS and CDR2 FNYEAQ. Trimming removed 4 bases from V and 5 bases from J, with 13 bases in between. The CDR3 is 14 amino acids. The CDR3 reads CASSSREWRDTQYF. For the CDR3, the DNA is TGTGCCAGCAGCTCACGGGAATGGAGAGATACGCAGTATTTT.